This note documents a single TCR beta chain sequence. The data were produced by immunoSEQ multiplex PCR, yet TCRdb's version contains in-frame clones alone and is incomplete. The data hold 90,000 to 150,000 clones, with roughly 87% observed a single time. V lost 1 base, J lost 4 bases, and 14 bases lay in between. The CDR3 runs to 16 residues. From germline, CDR1 is MGHDK and CDR2 SYGVNS. This entry is derived from a study of T cell responses to AZD1222 COVID-19 vaccine. This chain uses TRBV25-1 with TRBJ2-1, with D possibly being TRBD2 (5 bases). Material: peripheral blood, obtained on day 0 of AZD1222 vaccination. This TCR was sampled from an adult in good health. The CDR3 region is CASSESGLAAYNEQFF. The CDR3 DNA is TGTGCCAGCAGTGAATCTGGGCTAGCCGCATACAATGAGCAGTTCTTC.